A selection of T cell receptor beta chains follows, all from one sample in a study of cytomegalovirus exposure and HLA in healthy donors. Profiling relied on immunoSEQ multiplex PCR, and the TCRdb table lists in-frame clones only, not all of them. The specimen's table records over 55,000 clones. Sequencing used PBMCs. All receptors come from a male donor in good health and CMV-seronegative. CDR3s include the opening cysteine and the closing phenylalanine or tryptophan. A D gene is named only where the DNA matches it firmly. Not every row has a clone size; where given, it reads once, few, many or a size class.

V,J,D,size,CDR3,DNA
TRBV4-1,TRBJ1-4,TRBD1,medium-sized,CASSGQGYEKLFF,TGCGCCAGCTCGGGACAGGGGTATGAAAAACTGTTTTTT
TRBV4-1,TRBJ1-2,.,.,CASSPQGRDGYTF,TGCGCCAGCAGCCCCCAGGGAAGGGATGGCTACACCTTC
TRBV28,TRBJ1-1,TRBD1,.,CASSLWGRGRGNTEDFF,TGTGCCAGCAGTTTATGGGGCAGGGGGCGAGGGAACACTGAAGATTTCTTT
TRBV9,TRBJ1-4,.,.,CASSVGRGGTRHEKLFF,TGTGCCAGCAGCGTAGGTCGGGGAGGGACAAGGCATGAAAAACTGTTTTTT
TRBV30,TRBJ2-2,TRBD1,.,CAYHRGLRTGELFF,TGTGCCTACCACAGGGGGCTTCGCACCGGGGAGCTGTTTTTT
TRBV5-1,TRBJ2-1,.,.,CASSPTAVHNEQFF,TGCGCCAGCAGCCCCACAGCGGTCCACAATGAGCAGTTCTTC
TRBV7-7,TRBJ2-3,TRBD1,.,CASSLIGQGILTDTQYF,TGTGCTAGCAGCTTAATAGGACAGGGAATCCTCACAGATACGCAGTATTTT
TRBV30,TRBJ1-5,.,.,CAWSGLSSNQPQHF,TGTGCCTGGAGTGGATTGAGCAGCAATCAGCCCCAGCATTTT
TRBV6-1,TRBJ1-2,TRBD1,.,CASSDPGTGRANYGYTF,TGTGCCAGCAGTGACCCCGGGACAGGTCGAGCTAACTATGGCTACACCTTC
TRBV27,TRBJ1-1,TRBD1,.,CASSPGQVAEAFF,TGTGCCAGCAGCCCGGGACAGGTGGCTGAAGCTTTCTTT